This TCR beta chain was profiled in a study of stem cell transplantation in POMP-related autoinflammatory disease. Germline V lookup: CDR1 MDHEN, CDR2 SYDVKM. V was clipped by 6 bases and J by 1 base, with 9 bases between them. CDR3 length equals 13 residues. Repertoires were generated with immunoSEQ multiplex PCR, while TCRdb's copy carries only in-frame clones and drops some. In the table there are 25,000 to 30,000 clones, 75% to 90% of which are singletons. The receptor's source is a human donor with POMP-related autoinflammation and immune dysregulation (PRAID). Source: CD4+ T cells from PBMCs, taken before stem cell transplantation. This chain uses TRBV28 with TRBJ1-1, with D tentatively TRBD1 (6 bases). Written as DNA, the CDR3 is TGTGCCAGCAGCCTGACAGGGAACACTGAAGCTTTCTTT. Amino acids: CASSLTGNTEAFF.